This TCR beta chain originates from a study of CD8+CD57+ T cells in acquired aplastic anemia. General study results and limits: Patients were compared with controls for CD8+ Simpson's diversity, and no significant difference emerged. Patients had approximately 29 CD8+ CDR3 sequences in common with controls (the shared set).

TCR beta VDJ and CDR3 profiling used genomic DNA as template. TCRdb redid the calling of the reads with MiXCR, one entry per CDR3 protein. The sample includes roughly 150,000 distinct CDR3 sequences, about half of them seen just once. V was cut by 11 bases and J by 5 bases, with 12 bases left in between. CDR3 length equals 11 residues. The germline gives CDR1 ENHRY, CDR2 SYGVKD. It was patients with CD8+CD57+ cell expansion by flow cytometry who were chosen for sequencing. No patient had been given any therapy when blood was sampled. Of note for this clonotype: What it recognizes is unknown.

Sequencing was carried out using sorted CD4+, CD8+, or CD8+CD57+ T cells (not recorded which) from PBMCs. The source of this sequence is a human donor with aplastic anemia. The chain joins TRBV10-3 to TRBJ1-1; D not resolved. CDR3 bases: TGTGCCGCCAGTCTGGGGACTGAAGCTTTCTTT. Protein sequence: CAASLGTEAFF.